Listed below are T cell receptor beta chains from one sample, sequenced in a study of CD8 T cells in Susac syndrome. Each CDR3 protein gets one entry after TCRdb re-called the immunoSEQ multiplex PCR reads with MiXCR. This table has 77,000 or so distinct CDR3 sequences, about 93% appearing once. Sequences were obtained from CD4+ T cells from PBMCs. The receptors originated from a human donor with Susac syndrome. CDR3s include the opening cysteine and the closing phenylalanine or tryptophan.

J,V,CDR3
TRBJ1-3,TRBV10-2,CASTGQGQLGNTIYF
TRBJ1-2,TRBV23-1,CASSQFGPSFYGYTF
TRBJ2-3,TRBV10-3,CAISDASRGTGDTQYF
TRBJ2-5,TRBV7-9,CASSLRPRTSGQETQYF
TRBJ2-7,TRBV7-2,CASSPQVSYEQYF
TRBJ2-7,TRBV28,CASSLTSGRRYEQYF
TRBJ2-3,TRBV14,CASSQGLAGVADTQYF
TRBJ2-7,TRBV12-3/TRBV12-4,CASSFGGGSYEQYF
TRBJ1-2,TRBV7-9,CATPKDLQGKGYTF
TRBJ1-5,TRBV20-1,CSAGMDRDGGQPQHF
TRBJ2-3,TRBV6-5,CASRTDGGTDTQYF
TRBJ2-3,TRBV7-3,CASSLTGSTDTQYF
TRBJ2-1,TRBV27,CASGDSAEQFF
TRBJ2-7,TRBV30,CAWRKGQGGYFSYEQYF
TRBJ2-2,TRBV7-2,CASYPRRGQAGELFF
TRBJ2-1,TRBV5-1,CASSLGTGGYEQFF
TRBJ2-7,TRBV7-2,CASSFGGGRSDEQYF
TRBJ2-1,TRBV28,CASSLDSSGSRGKVF
TRBJ1-1,TRBV3-1,CASSLVSAGTEAFF
TRBJ1-6,TRBV6-5,CASSYKSGFSRSPLHF
TRBJ2-2,TRBV5-1,CASSTNGGHYTGELFF
TRBJ1-1,TRBV5-1,CASSLEDSEVWSTEAFF
TRBJ2-7,TRBV6-1,CASSQSLAGGGYYEQYF
TRBJ1-1,TRBV20-1,CSATGQGTEAFF
TRBJ2-7,TRBV29-1,CSAGQGSSYEQYF
TRBJ1-1,TRBV29-1,CSVQTGGNTEAFF
TRBJ2-2,TRBV18,CASRDPSLPGELFF
TRBJ1-3,TRBV3-1,CASSHGRGGLSGNTIYF
TRBJ2-1,TRBV19,CASSIDNGTPNDEQFF
TRBJ1-2,TRBV29-1,CSVEGAADRKLYGYTF
TRBJ1-4,TRBV6-6,CASSQGRVNEKLFF
TRBJ2-7,TRBV29-1,CSVEDRYEQYF
TRBJ1-3,TRBV20-1,CSAKTRGAYSGNTIYF
TRBJ2-3,TRBV6-5,CASSYSTSSVADTQYF
TRBJ2-3,TRBV2,CASSGRTDTQYF
TRBJ1-1,TRBV6-5,CASAGGLNTEAFF
TRBJ1-5,TRBV2,CASSSAENQPQHF
TRBJ2-7,TRBV28,CASSLWSGTGLYEQYF